Here is one T cell receptor beta chain with its context. This clone was detected only once. Its antigen is still unknown. No quality values exist for individual bases; no much larger clone is one base distant. This sample was taken from a study of T cell responses to AZD1222 COVID-19 vaccine (dated by TCRdb to about 2021). Context from the whole study: AZD1222 recipients given second doses at about 4 weeks or at about 12 weeks were pooled, since spike-specific TCR depth and breadth were not found to differ between the two schedules. TCR sequencing was performed for about 250 trial participants, of whom about 200 were given two doses of AZD1222 and some 26 were given two doses of MenACWY control vaccine. Trial participants were enrolled by age into 18-55, 56-69 and 70-plus year subgroups, with about 150, 27 and 61 TCR-sequenced participants respectively.

The CDR3 has 11 amino acids, counting the end cysteine and phenylalanine. CDR3 DNA is the only sequence kept; it has 33 bases, read in frame from the first base. From a lookup of the germline V gene, CDR1 and CDR2 are MNHEY and SVGAGI. The V end loses 6 bases and the J end loses 7 bases, and a stretch of 10 bases separates them. The CDR3 regions of human TCRbeta chains were analyzed by immunosequencing. The original pipeline was this. TCRs in the repertoires were matched against a reference library of SARS-CoV-2-specific TCRs that had been generated with the MIRA antigen-specificity platform. Breadth was defined as the fraction of unique TCRs that were SARS-CoV-2-associated. Depth was defined as the fraction of total T cells that were SARS-CoV-2-associated. Using the MIRA data, every spike-specific TCR was mapped to the spike region that the TCR reacted to and assigned to either a CD4 or a CD8 class. Log10-transformed breadth and depth values were compared by one-way ANOVA with Sidak's multiple comparisons tests. What TCRdb holds here is the immuneACCESS table cut down to in-frame rearrangements. Part of the clones is not present; checked against another copy, under half of the missing clones reflect an unresolved V gene, and the others are unexplained. The DNA was the basis for D and trimming; V, J and clone size are from that table. The sample yields 170,000 or so clones; roughly 93% were counted once. In total, the top ten clones hold approximately 1% of the sample.

Explained via the paper, the time point label denotes: baseline before first vaccination. The vaccinee samples were drawn from two UK trials, COV001 and COV002, one of which was a single-blind randomized controlled phase 2/3 trial testing AZD1222 (ChAdOx1 nCoV-19) in healthy adults. Trial participant PBMC samples were collected at day 0 and day 28 after the second dose for TCRbeta chain sequencing. The paper's findings and limits, for the study overall: Participants were mostly white British, with more females than males. The authors suggested clonal diversity may have been underestimated. Nearly half of unique spike-specific TCRs reportedly recognized epitopes outside regions mutated in the B.1.351 and B.1.1.7 variants. Because no day 14 peak-response samples were available, repertoires were characterized only after the peak T cell response. Spike-specific TCR breadth and depth rose significantly after two AZD1222 doses compared with day 0 and with MenACWY recipients. Conclusions about previously exposed vaccinees are limited because only a handful of AZD1222 recipients were SARS-CoV-2 seropositive at baseline. In the small 56-69-year group, the increase in depth fell short of significance, most likely because of low power. The whole spike protein was spanned by vaccine-associated CD4 TCRs, and dominant responses were seen in regions 160-218 and 743-854.

The chain is assembled from TRBV6-5 and TRBJ2-7; possibly the D gene is TRBD1, per 5 matching bases. The clonotype originates from an adult in good health. Source: peripheral blood, taken on day 0 of AZD1222 vaccination. The CDR3 here reads CASSRPGEQYF. The DNA sequence follows: TGTGCCAGCAGCCGGCCAGGGGAGCAGTACTTC.